This paragraph covers one TCR beta chain sequence. Uncontrolled infections, other autoimmune diseases, pregnancy or lactation led to exclusion of patients. The sample originates from a study of T cells in Graves' hyperthyroidism and ophthalmopathy. Amplified regions were TCR beta CDR3 sequences from RNA transcripts. The study used the HTBI primer set for a first-round RT-PCR of the TCR CDR3. TCRdb re-called the multiplex PCR reads through MiXCR, storing one row per CDR3 protein. The data show 550,000 to 800,000 distinct CDR3 sequences, 15% to 20% seen once. This CDR3 has 14 residues. CDR1 is LNHDA, CDR2 SQIVND, per germline (reference sequence). V lost 2 bases, J lost 6 bases, and 10 bases lay in between.

The receptor was isolated from a man aged 50 or older with Graves' hyperthyroidism. Sequencing was carried out using blood. The V call is TRBV19, the J call TRBJ2-2; D is unresolved. The CDR3 region is CASSISERPGELFF. In nucleotides, the CDR3 is TGTGCCAGTAGTATAAGCGAGCGACCCGGGGAGCTGTTTTTT.